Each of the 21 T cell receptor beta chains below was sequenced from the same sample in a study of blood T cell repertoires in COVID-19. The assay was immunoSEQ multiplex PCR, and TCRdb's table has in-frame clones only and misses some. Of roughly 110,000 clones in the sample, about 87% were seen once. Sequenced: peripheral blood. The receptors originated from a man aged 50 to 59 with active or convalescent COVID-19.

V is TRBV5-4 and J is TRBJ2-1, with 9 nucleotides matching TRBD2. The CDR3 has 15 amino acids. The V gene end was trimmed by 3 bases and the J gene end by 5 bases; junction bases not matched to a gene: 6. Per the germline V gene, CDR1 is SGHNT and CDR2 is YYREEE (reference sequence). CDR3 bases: TGTGCCAGCAGCTCCTTGACTAGCGGACACAATGAGCAGTTCTTC. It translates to CASSSLTSGHNEQFF. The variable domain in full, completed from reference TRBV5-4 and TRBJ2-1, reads ETGVTQSPTHLIKTRGQQVTLRCSSQSGHNTVSWYQQALGQGPQFIFQYYREEENGRGNFPPRFSGLQFPNYSSELNVNALELDDSALYLCASSSLTSGHNEQFFGPGTRLTVL.

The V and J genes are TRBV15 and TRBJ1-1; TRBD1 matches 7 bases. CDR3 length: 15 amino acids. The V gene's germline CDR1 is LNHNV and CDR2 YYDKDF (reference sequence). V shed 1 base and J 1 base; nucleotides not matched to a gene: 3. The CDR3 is CATSRVDRANTEAFF. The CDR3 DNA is TGTGCCACCAGCAGAGTTGACAGGGCGAACACTGAAGCTTTCTTT. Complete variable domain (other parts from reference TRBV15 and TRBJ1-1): DAMVIQNPRYQVTQFGKPVTLSCSQTLNHNVMYWYQQKSSQAPKLLFHYYDKDFNNEADTPDNFQSRRPNTSFCFLDIRSPGLGDTAMYLCATSRVDRANTEAFFGQGTRLTVV.

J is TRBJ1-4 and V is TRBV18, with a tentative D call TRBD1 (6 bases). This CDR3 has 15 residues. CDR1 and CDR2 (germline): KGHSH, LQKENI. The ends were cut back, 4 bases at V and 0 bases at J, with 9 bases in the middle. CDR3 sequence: CASSQKGATNEKLFF. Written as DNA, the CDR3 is TGTGCCAGCTCACAAAAGGGGGCAACTAATGAAAAACTGTTTTTT.

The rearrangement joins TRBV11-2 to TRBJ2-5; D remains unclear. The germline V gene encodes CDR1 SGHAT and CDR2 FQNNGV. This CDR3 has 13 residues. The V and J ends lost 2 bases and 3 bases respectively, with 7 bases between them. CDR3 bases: TGTGCCAGCAGCTTATTCCGGGAAGAGACCCAGTACTTC. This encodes CASSLFREETQYF.

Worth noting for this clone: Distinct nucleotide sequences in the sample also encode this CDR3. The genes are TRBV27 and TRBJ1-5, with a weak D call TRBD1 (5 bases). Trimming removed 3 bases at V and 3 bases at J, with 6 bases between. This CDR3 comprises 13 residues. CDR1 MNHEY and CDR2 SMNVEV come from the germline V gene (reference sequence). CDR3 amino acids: CASSFRVNQPQHF. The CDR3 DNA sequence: TGTGCCAGCAGTTTCAGGGTCAATCAGCCCCAGCATTTT.

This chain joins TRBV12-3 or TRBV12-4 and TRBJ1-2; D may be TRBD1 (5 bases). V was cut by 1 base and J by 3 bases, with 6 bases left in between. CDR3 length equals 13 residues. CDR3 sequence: CASSLGTYYGYTF. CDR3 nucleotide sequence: TGTGCCAGCAGTTTAGGGACATACTATGGCTACACCTTC.

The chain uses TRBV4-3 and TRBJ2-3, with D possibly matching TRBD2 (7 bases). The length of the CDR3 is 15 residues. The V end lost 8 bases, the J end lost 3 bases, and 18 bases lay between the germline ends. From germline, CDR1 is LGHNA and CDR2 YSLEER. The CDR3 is CASAAGRGVTDTQYF. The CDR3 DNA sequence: TGCGCCAGCGCCGCGGGGAGGGGGGTAACAGATACGCAGTATTTT.

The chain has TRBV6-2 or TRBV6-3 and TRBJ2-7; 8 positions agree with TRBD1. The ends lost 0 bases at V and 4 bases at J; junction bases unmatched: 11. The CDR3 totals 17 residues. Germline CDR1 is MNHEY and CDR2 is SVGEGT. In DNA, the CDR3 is TGTGCCAGCAGTTACTCGGTCCAGGGGGCCCCGGTATACGAGCAGTACTTC. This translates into CASSYSVQGAPVYEQYF.

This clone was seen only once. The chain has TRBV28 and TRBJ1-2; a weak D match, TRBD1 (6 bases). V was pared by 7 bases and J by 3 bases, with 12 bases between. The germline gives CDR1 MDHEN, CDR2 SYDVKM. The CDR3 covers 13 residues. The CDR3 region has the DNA TGTGCCAGCACCAGGGGTCCAGACTATGGCTACACCTTC. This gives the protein CASTRGPDYGYTF.

CDR3 residues: CASSQDSTGELFF. CDR3 bases: TGTGCCAGCAGTCAAGACTCCACCGGGGAGCTGTTTTTT. The chain uses TRBV6-2 or TRBV6-3 and TRBJ2-2; D uncertain. Trimming left V 5 bases short and J 4 bases short, with 8 bases between. Germline lookup yields CDR1 MNHEY and CDR2 SVGEGT. The CDR3 is made up of 13 amino acids.

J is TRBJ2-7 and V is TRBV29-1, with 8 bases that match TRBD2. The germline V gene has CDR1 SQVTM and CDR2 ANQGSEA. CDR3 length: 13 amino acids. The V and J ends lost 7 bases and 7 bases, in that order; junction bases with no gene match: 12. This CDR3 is CSAGGGGRGEQYF. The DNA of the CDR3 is TGCAGCGCCGGGGGCGGGGGGCGCGGTGAGCAGTACTTC.

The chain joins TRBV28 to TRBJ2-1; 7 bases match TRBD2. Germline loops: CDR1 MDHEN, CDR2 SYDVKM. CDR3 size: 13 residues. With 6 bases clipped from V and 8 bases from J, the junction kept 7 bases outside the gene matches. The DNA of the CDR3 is TGTGCCAGCAGGACGGGACTACCAGATGAGCAGTTCTTC. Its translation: CASRTGLPDEQFF.

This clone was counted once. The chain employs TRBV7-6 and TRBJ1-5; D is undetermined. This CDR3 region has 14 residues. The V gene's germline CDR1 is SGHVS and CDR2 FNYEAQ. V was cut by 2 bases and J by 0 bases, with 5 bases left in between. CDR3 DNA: TGTGCCAGCAGCTTACCGGGTAGCAATCAGCCCCAGCATTTT. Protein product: CASSLPGSNQPQHF.

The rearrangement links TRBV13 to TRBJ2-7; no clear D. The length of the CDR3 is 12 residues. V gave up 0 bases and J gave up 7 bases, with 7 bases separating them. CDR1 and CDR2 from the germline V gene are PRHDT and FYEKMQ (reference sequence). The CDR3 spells CASSLGTEEQYF. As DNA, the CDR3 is TGTGCCAGCAGCTTAGGGACTGAAGAGCAGTACTTC.

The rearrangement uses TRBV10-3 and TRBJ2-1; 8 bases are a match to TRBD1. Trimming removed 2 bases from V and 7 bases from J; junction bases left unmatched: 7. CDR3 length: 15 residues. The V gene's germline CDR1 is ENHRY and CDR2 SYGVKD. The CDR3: CAISESTGGRNEQFF. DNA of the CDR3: TGTGCCATCAGTGAGAGTACAGGGGGAAGGAATGAGCAGTTCTTC.

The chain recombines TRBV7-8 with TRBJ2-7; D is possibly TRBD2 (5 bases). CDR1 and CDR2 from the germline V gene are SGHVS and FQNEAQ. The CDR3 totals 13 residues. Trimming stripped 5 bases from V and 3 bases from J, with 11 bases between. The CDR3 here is CASSTGFNYEQYF. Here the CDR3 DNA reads TGTGCCAGCAGCACGGGATTTAACTACGAGCAGTACTTC.

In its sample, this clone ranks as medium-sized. The CDR3 sequence is CASSDGTEDSPLHF. As DNA, the CDR3 is TGTGCCAGCAGTGACGGGACAGAAGATTCACCCCTCCACTTT. The V and J genes are TRBV6-4 and TRBJ1-6; 7 positions match TRBD1. V lost 2 bases and J lost 8; bases outside the gene matches: 3. The germline gives CDR1 MRHNA, CDR2 SNTAGT. The CDR3 sequence is 14 residues long.

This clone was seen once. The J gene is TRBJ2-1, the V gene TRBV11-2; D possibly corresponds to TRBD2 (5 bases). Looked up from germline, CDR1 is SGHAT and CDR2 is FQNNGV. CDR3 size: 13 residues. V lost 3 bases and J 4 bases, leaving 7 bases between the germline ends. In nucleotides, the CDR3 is TGTGCCAGCAGCTTCGGGGATTACAATGAGCAGTTCTTC. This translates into CASSFGDYNEQFF.

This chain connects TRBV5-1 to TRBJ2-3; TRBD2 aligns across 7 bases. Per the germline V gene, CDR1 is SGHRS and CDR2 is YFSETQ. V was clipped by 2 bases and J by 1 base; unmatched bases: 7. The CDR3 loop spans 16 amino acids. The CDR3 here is CASSFTQGGGTDTQYF. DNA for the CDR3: TGCGCCAGCAGCTTCACTCAGGGAGGGGGCACAGATACGCAGTATTTT.

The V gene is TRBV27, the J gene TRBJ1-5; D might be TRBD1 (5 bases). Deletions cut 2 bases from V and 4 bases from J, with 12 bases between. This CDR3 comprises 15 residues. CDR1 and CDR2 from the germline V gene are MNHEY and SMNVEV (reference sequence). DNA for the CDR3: TGTGCCAGCAGTTTAGGAGGGGAAAGGAATCAGCCCCAGCATTTT. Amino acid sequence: CASSLGGERNQPQHF.

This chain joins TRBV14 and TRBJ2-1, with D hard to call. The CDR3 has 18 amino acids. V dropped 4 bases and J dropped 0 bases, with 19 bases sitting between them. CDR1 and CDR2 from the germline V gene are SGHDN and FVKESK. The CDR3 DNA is TGTGCCAGCAGCCCCCGATGGCGGTACCAACCCTCCTACAATGAGCAGTTCTTC. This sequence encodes CASSPRWRYQPSYNEQFF.